This T cell receptor (beta chain) was obtained from a study of blood T cell repertoires in COVID-19. About the research overall: Samples came from the United States, Italy and Spain, spanning acute and convalescent COVID-19.

Trimming cost V 1 base and J 7 bases, with 15 bases left between them. In germline, CDR1 is SGHNT, CDR2 YYREEE (reference sequence). This CDR3 has 15 residues. Those enrolled, adults aged about 18 to 89 years, came from about two dozen US areas. Grouping used clinical history reported by participants in a survey and questionnaire. How the authors handled the data: Reference gene primer amplification gave nucleated cell count estimates. Libraries were prepared by immunoSEQ multiplex PCR; TCRdb keeps only in-frame clonotypes and omits some of them. That table gives V, J and clone size, and the DNA gave D and trimming. This sample has hundreds of thousands of clones; approximately 92% occur once, and the top ten carry 0.9% to 1.1%.

The sequenced sample consisted of PBMCs or T cells enriched from blood (not recorded which). This chain links TRBV5-4 with TRBJ2-1, with a weak D call TRBD1 (6 bases). The receptor was isolated from a man between 18 and 35 years old who had recovered from COVID-19. DNA of the CDR3: TGTGCCAGCAGCTTGCGGCAGGGGCGTTGGAATGAGCAGTTCTTC. Its protein product is CASSLRQGRWNEQFF.